The 23 T cell receptor beta chains below come from one sample, sequenced in a study of blood T cells in healthy people across ages. A sample-barcoded 5' primer and a J-beta primer mix were used in a second PCR of roughly 7 to 12 cycles. TCRdb re-called the 5' RACE reads with MiXCR, one entry per CDR3 protein. The profile covers over 1.5 million distinct CDR3 sequences, with approximately 50% appearing a single time and approximately 2.1% taken by the ten largest. The sample comprised blood. The receptors were sampled from a woman between 40 and 55 years old in good health.

In this sample, this clonotype turned up a few times. This chain uses TRBV7-2 with TRBJ1-4; no clear D. This CDR3 has 11 amino acids. The V end was cut by 7 bases, the J end by 8 bases, with 8 bases between. Germline CDR1 and CDR2: SGHTA and FQGNSA. DNA of the CDR3: TGTGCCAGCACCGCGGAGGAAAAACTGTTTTTT. This gives the protein CASTAEEKLFF.

J is TRBJ1-2 and V is TRBV6-6, with a tentative D call TRBD1 (5 bases). The CDR3 has 14 residues. From germline, CDR1 is MNHNY and CDR2 SVGAGI (reference sequence). The V gene lost 4 bases and the J gene lost 5 bases, with 14 bases spanning the gap. For the CDR3, the DNA is TGTGCCAGCAGTTTTAAACAGGCGTCTTATGGCTACACCTTC. This gives the protein CASSFKQASYGYTF.

V usage is TRBV5-6 and J usage is TRBJ2-1, with TRBD2 as a possible D gene (5 bases). The ends were cut back, 4 bases at V and 1 base at J, with 15 bases in the middle. This CDR3 has 16 amino acids. The germline CDR1 and CDR2 sequences are SGHDT and YYEEEE. CDR3 loop: CASSLSVQGSYNEQFF. The CDR3 coding sequence is TGTGCCAGCAGCCTTAGCGTACAAGGGTCCTACAATGAGCAGTTCTTC.

The CDR3 loop reads CASSLAHGVGLNTEAFF. For the CDR3, the DNA is TGTGCCAGCAGTTTAGCGCACGGGGTGGGACTGAACACTGAAGCTTTCTTT. J is TRBJ1-1 and V is TRBV12-3 or TRBV12-4; maybe TRBD1 (5 bases). The V end lost 0 bases, the J end lost 0 bases, and 14 bases lay between the germline ends. CDR3 length: 17 amino acids.

V gene TRBV3-1 combines with J gene TRBJ2-1; the D is unclear. V lost 0 bases and J lost 0, with 9 bases in between. The CDR3 length is 16 residues. Germline V gene sequence: CDR1 LGHDT, CDR2 YNNKEL (reference sequence). DNA of the CDR3: TGTGCCAGCAGCCAAGACCCCCCGCGCTCCTACAATGAGCAGTTCTTC. It codes for CASSQDPPRSYNEQFF.

This sequence joins TRBV6-1 and TRBJ1-2; D remains ambiguous. The V gene's germline CDR1 is MNHNS and CDR2 SASEGT. V gave up 0 bases and J gave up 0 bases, with 14 bases separating them. The CDR3 contains 17 residues. This CDR3 is CASSEAVGQSSNYGYTF. The CDR3 region has the DNA TGTGCCAGCAGTGAAGCCGTAGGGCAGTCGTCTAACTATGGCTACACCTTC.

The genes are TRBV6-2 or TRBV6-3 and TRBJ2-7; D uncertain. The CDR3 sequence is 12 residues long. Germline V gene data show CDR1 as MNHEY and CDR2 as SVGEGT. The V end was cut by 6 bases, the J end by 3 bases, with 9 bases between. The CDR3 sequence: CASRERIYEQYF. CDR3 DNA: TGTGCCAGCAGGGAGAGGATCTACGAGCAGTACTTC.

The J gene is TRBJ2-3, the V gene TRBV27; 10 nucleotides align to TRBD2. V dropped 3 bases and J dropped 1; count of bases not matched to a gene: 4. Per germline, CDR1 MNHEY and CDR2 SMNVEV (reference sequence). This CDR3 comprises 16 residues. The CDR3 is CASSFSLAGGTDTQYF. In DNA form, the CDR3 reads TGTGCCAGCAGTTTCTCCCTAGCGGGGGGCACAGATACGCAGTATTTT.

The rearrangement links TRBV4-1 to TRBJ1-6; no definite D call. Trimming cost V 1 base and J 9 bases, with 13 bases left between them. Germline V lookup: CDR1 MGHRA, CDR2 YSYEKL. This CDR3 has 15 residues. CDR3 sequence: CASSQGTRPSSPLHF. CDR3 coding DNA: TGCGCCAGCAGCCAAGGCACAAGGCCCTCTTCACCCCTCCACTTT.

The V call is TRBV7-2, the J call TRBJ2-5, with TRBD2 matching 14 bases. Germline assignment: CDR1 SGHTA and CDR2 FQGNSA. V was clipped by 4 bases and J by 4 bases; unmatched bases: 5. The CDR3 has 16 amino acids. CDR3 residues: CASSYLGLAGAETQYF. The DNA of the CDR3 is TGTGCCAGCAGCTACTTGGGACTAGCGGGGGCAGAGACCCAGTACTTC.

The rearrangement links TRBV6-2 or TRBV6-3 to TRBJ2-3; D is ambiguous. Deletions cut 2 bases from V and 5 bases from J, with 8 bases between. The germline V gene encodes CDR1 MNHEY and CDR2 SVGEGT. The CDR3 is 13 residues long. Written as DNA, the CDR3 is TGTGCCAGCAGTTACCTCGTCGGAGATACGCAGTATTTT. The encoded protein is CASSYLVGDTQYF.

The gene calls are TRBV20-1 and TRBJ2-3; perhaps TRBD1 as D (6 bases). The CDR3 contains 12 residues. CDR1 and CDR2 (germline): DFQATT, SNEGSKA (reference sequence). Trimming pared 3 bases from V and 5 bases from J, leaving 9 bases between. CDR3 loop: CSARTGGDTQYF. CDR3 in DNA: TGCAGTGCTAGGACAGGAGGAGATACGCAGTATTTT.

This clonotype was recorded a few times. V is TRBV28 and J is TRBJ2-3; TRBD2 matches 7 bases. This CDR3 has 12 residues. V lost 5 bases to trimming and J lost 11 bases; unmatched junction nucleotides: 7. Per the germline V gene, CDR1 is MDHEN and CDR2 is SYDVKM. CDR3 region: CASSLAETMQYF. CDR3 DNA: TGTGCCAGCAGTCTAGCGGAGACAATGCAGTATTTT. The entire variable domain, with the rest obtained from reference TRBV28 and TRBJ2-3, is as follows: DVKVTQSSRYLVKRTGEKVFLECVQDMDHENMFWYRQDPGLGLRLIYFSYDVKMKEKGDIPEGYSVSREKKERFSLILESASTNQTSMYLCASSLAETMQYFGPGTRLTVL.

The J gene is TRBJ2-1, the V gene TRBV7-9; 9 nucleotides align to TRBD2. The germline V gene encodes CDR1 SEHNR and CDR2 FQNEAQ (reference sequence). The CDR3 length is 16 residues. The junction had 14 bases not matched to a gene; V was cut back by 5 bases and J by 9 bases. This CDR3 reads CASSPSGGGAFGEQFF. As DNA, the CDR3 is TGTGCCAGCAGCCCCTCGGGCGGGGGGGCCTTTGGTGAGCAGTTCTTC.

This clonotype was detected only a few times. The chain joins TRBV6-6 to TRBJ2-7; D remains unclear. Looked up from germline, CDR1 is MNHNY and CDR2 is SVGAGI (reference sequence). The CDR3 has 14 amino acids. Trimming shortened V by 2 bases and J by 0 bases, and 8 bases separated the two germline ends. CDR3 sequence reads: CASSYLGYSYEQYF. The CDR3 DNA sequence: TGTGCCAGCAGTTACCTGGGATACTCCTACGAGCAGTACTTC.

The rearrangement uses TRBV4-3 and TRBJ2-7; 10 nucleotides match TRBD2. Germline-derived CDR1 and CDR2 are LGHNA and YSLEER. This CDR3 comprises 17 residues. The J segment lost 7 bases and the V segment lost 0 bases, leaving 12 bases of the junction unmatched. CDR3 in DNA: TGCGCCAGCAGCCAAGATAGCAGCGGGGGGGCCTCGGGTGAGCAGTACTTC. Amino acid sequence: CASSQDSSGGASGEQYF.

This chain links TRBV20-1 with TRBJ1-1; TRBD1 is a possible D gene (6 bases). The V and J ends lost 6 bases and 5 bases respectively, with 13 bases between them. The CDR3 totals 12 residues. From germline, CDR1 is DFQATT and CDR2 SNEGSKA (reference sequence). CDR3 protein: CSADGGGTEAFF. CDR3 DNA: TGCAGTGCAGACGGGGGCGGAACTGAAGCTTTCTTT.

This chain uses TRBV7-9 with TRBJ2-2, with TRBD1 matching 9 bases. V lost 5 bases to trimming and J lost 6 bases; unmatched junction nucleotides: 4. This CDR3 comprises 14 residues. Germline V gene data show CDR1 as SEHNR and CDR2 as FQNEAQ (reference sequence). The CDR3 DNA sequence: TGTGCCAGCAGCAACAGGGGGCTAGCCGGGGAGCTGTTTTTT. Translated: CASSNRGLAGELFF. Together with reference TRBV7-9 and TRBJ2-2, the CDR3 gives the full variable domain: DTGVSQNPRHKITKRGQNVTFRCDPISEHNRLYWYRQTLGQGPEFLTYFQNEAQLEKSRLLSDRFSAERPKGSFSTLEIQRTEQGDSAMYLCASSNRGLAGELFFGEGSRLTVL.

The CDR3 reads CASTAQLYQETQYF. CDR3 sequence (DNA): TGTGCCAGCACCGCACAGCTGTACCAAGAGACCCAGTACTTC. The chain carries TRBV7-9 and TRBJ2-5; D gene unclear. The CDR3 runs 14 residues. Trimming removed 7 bases at V and 0 bases at J, with 12 bases between. Germline V gene sequence: CDR1 SEHNR, CDR2 FQNEAQ (reference sequence). Full variable domain (remainder filled in from reference TRBV7-9 and TRBJ2-5): DTGVSQNPRHKITKRGQNVTFRCDPISEHNRLYWYRQTLGQGPEFLTYFQNEAQLEKSRLLSDRFSAERPKGSFSTLEIQRTEQGDSAMYLCASTAQLYQETQYFGPGTRLLVL.

The V gene is TRBV3-1, the J gene TRBJ2-7; the D gene is possibly TRBD2 (6 bases). TRBJ2-5 matches the DNA end more closely, so the J call is doubtful. Germline loops: CDR1 LGHDT, CDR2 YNNKEL (reference sequence). The CDR3 consists of 14 residues. CDR3 DNA: TGTGCCAGCAACCCCGTGGGACTTTTAGAGACCCAGTACTTC. It yields the protein CASNPVGLLETQYF.

This clonotype turned up a few times. CDR3 in DNA: TGCGCCAGCAGCTTGGAAACAGGGAGGCAAGAGACCCAGTACTTC. Translated, it gives CASSLETGRQETQYF. The chain is built from TRBV5-1 and TRBJ2-5, with D possibly being TRBD1 or TRBD2 (6 bases each). This CDR3 has 15 amino acids. The germline V gene has CDR1 SGHRS and CDR2 YFSETQ. V was trimmed by 0 bases and J by 2 bases, leaving 11 bases between them.

This clonotype was recorded a few times. This chain connects TRBV20-1 to TRBJ1-2, with a weak D call TRBD1 (5 bases). Germline assignment: CDR1 DFQATT and CDR2 SNEGSKA (reference sequence). The CDR3 has 13 amino acids. V lost 6 bases, J lost 4 bases, and 15 bases lay in between. The CDR3 nucleotides are TGCAGTGCCCCAAGCCAGGGAAGCTATGGCTACACCTTC. This sequence encodes CSAPSQGSYGYTF.

This clonotype was observed a handful of times. The genes are TRBV7-2 and TRBJ1-2; weak D call: TRBD1 (6 bases). Germline-derived CDR1 and CDR2 are SGHTA and FQGNSA. V was cut by 2 bases and J by 4 bases, with 11 bases left in between. CDR3 length: 14 amino acids. The CDR3 nucleotides read TGTGCCAGCAGCTTAAACAGGGCGGCCTATGGCTACACCTTC. Translating gives CASSLNRAAYGYTF.